This T cell receptor beta chain was sequenced for a study of T cells in women clearing cervical HPV infection. Comments on this clone: Antigen: not known. The CDR3 end lies 3 residues beyond the end of the read and is filled in from the germline J gene.

Study conclusions and caveats: TRBV6-7 abundance was lower in cases than controls (roughly 0.11% versus 0.16%).

Trimming removed 3 bases from V and 3 bases from J, with 11 bases in between. CDR3 length equals 13 residues. The germline V gene encodes CDR1 DFQATT and CDR2 SNEGSKA (reference sequence). Data came from immunoSEQ multiplex PCR; TCRdb stores just in-frame clones and leaves some out. The table lists some 37,000 clones. The chain carries TRBV20-1 and TRBJ1-1; a possible D gene is TRBD1 (5 bases). The TCR originated in a woman aged 18 to 75 with a cervical HPV16 infection that either progressed to CIN3+ or cleared (not recorded which). Sample: blood buffy coat. The CDR3: CSARGRRDTEAFF. Incomplete CDR3 DNA: TGCAGTGCTAGGGGGCGAAGAGACACTGAA.